Listed below are T cell receptor beta chains from one sample, sequenced in a study of T-cell reconstitution after alpha-beta-depleted transplantation in children. In TCRdb, the PCR reads were re-called with MiXCR into one record per CDR3 protein. This table has some 75,000 distinct CDR3 sequences, 7.3% appearing once. The material sequenced was PBMCs from the stem cell graft donor, taken from the stem cell graft. Receptor source: a human donor who donated a stem cell graft to a child with acute lymphoblastic leukemia. CDR3s include the opening cysteine and the closing phenylalanine or tryptophan. The order of the fields is V gene, J gene, D gene, clone size, CDR3 protein, CDR3 DNA. D genes are given only for firm matches. Clone size is stated in some rows and not others, as once, few, many or a class when expanded.

>TRBV20-1|TRBJ2-5|TRBD2|many
CSAAALGGGLETQYF
TGCAGTGCCGCGGCGCTCGGGGGGGGGTTGGAGACCCAGTACTTC
>TRBV20-1|TRBJ1-5|-|many
CSARGLTQPQHF
TGCAGTGCTAGAGGACTTACTCAGCCCCAGCATTTT
>TRBV7-2|TRBJ2-7|-|many
CASSLSHPGVVDEQYF
TGTGCCAGCAGCTTATCCCACCCGGGCGTGGTGGACGAGCAGTACTTC
>TRBV29-1|TRBJ2-1|-|many
CSVGQVGSSYNEQFF
TGCAGCGTAGGCCAAGTGGGGAGCTCCTACAATGAGCAGTTCTTC
>TRBV7-9|TRBJ2-3|-|-
CASSFEGRMTDTQYF
TGTGCCAGCAGCTTTGAAGGACGGATGACAGATACGCAGTATTTT
>TRBV19|TRBJ1-2|-|-
CASSTRLYGYTF
TGTGCCAGTAGTACCCGGCTCTATGGCTACACCTTC
>TRBV24-1|TRBJ2-1|-|many
CATSGLTRYNEQFF
TGTGCCACCAGTGGTCTGACTAGATACAATGAGCAGTTCTTC
>TRBV29-1|TRBJ1-4|-|many
CSPYGRRLGKTATNEKLFF
TGCAGCCCCTACGGGCGAAGGCTCGGGAAAACGGCAACTAATGAAAAACTGTTTTTT
>TRBV7-2|TRBJ1-1|-|-
CASSPGLNTEAFF
TGTGCCAGCAGCCCCGGGCTCAACACTGAAGCTTTCTTT
>TRBV12-3/TRBV12-4|TRBJ2-2|-|many
CASSLYRAAGELFF
TGTGCCAGCAGTTTATACCGGGCGGCCGGGGAGCTGTTTTTT
>TRBV5-1|TRBJ1-6|-|many
CASSWRDKNSPLHF
TGCGCCAGCAGCTGGAGGGACAAGAATTCACCCCTCCACTTT
>TRBV11-2|TRBJ2-1|-|-
CASSLVEQFF
TGTGCCAGCAGCTTAGTTGAGCAGTTCTTC
>TRBV7-9|TRBJ1-5|-|many
CASSLEDEPQHF
TGTGCCAGCAGCTTAGAAGACGAGCCCCAGCATTTT
>TRBV7-3|TRBJ1-1|-|many
CASSSLPGLDPSPKMGEAFF
TGTGCCAGCAGCTCTCTCCCTGGACTCGATCCGAGCCCAAAGATGGGTGAAGCTTTCTTT
>TRBV5-1|TRBJ2-7|-|once
CASSLDLTSYEQYF
TGCGCCAGCAGCTTGGATCTGACCTCCTACGAGCAGTACTTC